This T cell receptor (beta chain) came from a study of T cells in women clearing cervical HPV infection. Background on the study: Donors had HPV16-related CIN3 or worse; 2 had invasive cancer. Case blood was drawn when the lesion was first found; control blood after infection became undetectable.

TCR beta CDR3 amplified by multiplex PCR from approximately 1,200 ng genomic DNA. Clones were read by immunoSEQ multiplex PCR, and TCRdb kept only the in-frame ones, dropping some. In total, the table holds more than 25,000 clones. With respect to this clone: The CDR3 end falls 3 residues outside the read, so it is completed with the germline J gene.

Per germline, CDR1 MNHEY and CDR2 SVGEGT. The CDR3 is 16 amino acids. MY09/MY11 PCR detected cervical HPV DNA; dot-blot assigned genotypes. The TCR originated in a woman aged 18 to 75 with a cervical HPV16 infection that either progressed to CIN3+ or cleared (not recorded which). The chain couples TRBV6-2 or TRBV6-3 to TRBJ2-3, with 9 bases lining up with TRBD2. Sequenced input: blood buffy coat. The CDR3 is CASSDGRTSVQETQYF. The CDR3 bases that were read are TGTGCCAGCAGTGATGGGAGGACTAGCGTCCAAGAGACG.